This is a list of T cell receptor beta chains from one sample in a study of blood T cell repertoires in COVID-19. Sequencing was performed with immunoSEQ multiplex PCR; in TCRdb, only in-frame clones are kept and a portion is missing. The sample has some 150,000 clones; about 88% are singletons. The material sequenced was peripheral blood. The receptor source for this set is a human donor with acute or convalescent COVID-19. The donor label of this sample is uncertain. CDR3s include the opening cysteine and the closing phenylalanine or tryptophan. The D gene is left open where the match is weak. Where a row states a size, it is once, few, many or the class of an expanded clone; other rows omit it.

d_gene: TRBD1
j_gene: TRBJ2-1
v_gene: TRBV29-1
abundance: .
CDR3aa: CSVGTGYNEQFF
CDR3nt: TGCAGCGTAGGGACAGGGTACAATGAGCAGTTCTTC

d_gene: TRBD1
j_gene: TRBJ2-5
v_gene: TRBV10-3
abundance: .
CDR3aa: CAIKKTGGSQETQYF
CDR3nt: TGTGCCATCAAGAAGACAGGGGGCTCGCAAGAGACCCAGTACTTC

d_gene: TRBD2
j_gene: TRBJ2-3
v_gene: TRBV28
abundance: once
CDR3aa: CASSFIAGNTDTQYF
CDR3nt: TGTGCCAGCAGTTTTATAGCGGGAAACACAGATACGCAGTATTTT

d_gene: .
j_gene: TRBJ1-1
v_gene: TRBV24-1
abundance: .
CDR3aa: CATSDRGSTEAFF
CDR3nt: TGTGCCACCAGTGATCGAGGGAGCACTGAAGCTTTCTTT

d_gene: TRBD1
j_gene: TRBJ1-4
v_gene: TRBV7-2
abundance: .
CDR3aa: CASSPGSGTVTTNEKLFF
CDR3nt: TGTGCCAGCAGCCCCGGGTCGGGGACAGTAACAACTAATGAAAAACTGTTTTTT

d_gene: .
j_gene: TRBJ1-4
v_gene: TRBV20-1
abundance: once
CDR3aa: CSARGHGWIFF
CDR3nt: TGCAGTGCTAGAGGACATGGGTGGATTTTTTTT

d_gene: TRBD1
j_gene: TRBJ1-2
v_gene: TRBV3-1/TRBV3-2
abundance: .
CDR3aa: CASSQTPGQANYGYTF
CDR3nt: TGTGCCAGCAGCCAAACTCCGGGACAGGCTAACTATGGCTACACCTTC

d_gene: .
j_gene: TRBJ2-3
v_gene: TRBV30
abundance: once
CDR3aa: CAWSGSGSTDTQYF
CDR3nt: TGTGCCTGGAGTGGAAGCGGTAGCACAGATACGCAGTATTTT

d_gene: .
j_gene: TRBJ1-5
v_gene: TRBV7-2
abundance: .
CDR3aa: CASSLEIGSNQPQHF
CDR3nt: TGTGCCAGCAGCTTAGAAATCGGTAGCAATCAGCCCCAGCATTTT

d_gene: .
j_gene: TRBJ1-6
v_gene: TRBV27
abundance: .
CDR3aa: CASTEGDSSSYNSPLHF
CDR3nt: TGTGCCAGCACCGAGGGGGATAGTAGCTCCTATAATTCACCCCTCCACTTT

d_gene: TRBD2
j_gene: TRBJ2-2
v_gene: TRBV9
abundance: .
CDR3aa: CASSVEGLAGGPNTGELFF
CDR3nt: TGTGCCAGCAGCGTAGAGGGACTAGCGGGAGGGCCGAACACCGGGGAGCTGTTTTTT

d_gene: .
j_gene: TRBJ2-7
v_gene: TRBV28
abundance: .
CDR3aa: CASRIGLREQYF
CDR3nt: TGTGCCAGCAGGATCGGACTCCGCGAGCAGTACTTC

d_gene: .
j_gene: TRBJ1-2
v_gene: TRBV5-6
abundance: .
CDR3aa: CASSLITGFGGYTF
CDR3nt: TGTGCCAGCAGCTTAATAACAGGGTTTGGGGGCTACACCTTC

d_gene: .
j_gene: TRBJ1-6
v_gene: TRBV7-9
abundance: .
CDR3aa: CASSSIAGANSPLHF
CDR3nt: TGTGCCAGCAGCTCAATCGCAGGGGCTAATTCACCCCTCCACTTT

d_gene: .
j_gene: TRBJ2-1
v_gene: TRBV7-3
abundance: once
CDR3aa: CASSFGDGSSYNEQFF
CDR3nt: TGTGCCAGCAGCTTTGGGGACGGGAGCTCCTACAATGAGCAGTTCTTC

d_gene: .
j_gene: TRBJ2-5
v_gene: TRBV5-6
abundance: few
CDR3aa: CASRFGGGETQYF
CDR3nt: TGTGCCAGCAGGTTTGGGGGCGGGGAGACCCAGTACTTC

d_gene: TRBD1
j_gene: TRBJ1-4
v_gene: TRBV30
abundance: few
CDR3aa: CACQTGDATNEKLFF
CDR3nt: TGTGCCTGCCAGACAGGGGATGCAACTAATGAAAAACTGTTTTTT

d_gene: .
j_gene: TRBJ1-1
v_gene: TRBV28
abundance: .
CDR3aa: CASNEKKNTEAFF
CDR3nt: TGTGCCAGCAACGAGAAGAAGAACACTGAAGCTTTCTTT

d_gene: .
j_gene: TRBJ1-5
v_gene: TRBV10-2
abundance: .
CDR3aa: CASSEAPGYGQPQHF
CDR3nt: TGCGCCAGCAGTGAGGCCCCAGGGTACGGACAGCCCCAGCATTTT

d_gene: .
j_gene: TRBJ1-4
v_gene: TRBV7-2
abundance: once
CDR3aa: CASSPRPTGATNEKLFF
CDR3nt: TGTGCCAGCAGCCCAAGACCCACAGGAGCAACTAATGAAAAACTGTTTTTT

d_gene: TRBD2
j_gene: TRBJ2-1
v_gene: TRBV4-2
abundance: .
CDR3aa: CASSQVSGLAASSYNEQFF
CDR3nt: TGTGCCAGCAGCCAAGTTTCGGGACTAGCGGCTTCCTCCTACAATGAGCAGTTCTTC

d_gene: .
j_gene: TRBJ2-3
v_gene: TRBV2
abundance: .
CDR3aa: CASSERRGAPDTQYF
CDR3nt: TGTGCCAGCAGTGAAAGGAGGGGCGCCCCAGATACGCAGTATTTT

d_gene: TRBD1
j_gene: TRBJ2-7
v_gene: TRBV27
abundance: .
CDR3aa: CASSLGQGSYEQYF
CDR3nt: TGTGCCAGCAGTTTAGGACAGGGGTCCTACGAGCAGTACTTC

d_gene: .
j_gene: TRBJ2-3
v_gene: TRBV5-4
abundance: .
CDR3aa: CASKPPGTPTEDTQYF
CDR3nt: TGTGCCAGCAAGCCCCCCGGGACACCTACTGAAGATACGCAGTATTTT

d_gene: .
j_gene: TRBJ1-2
v_gene: TRBV27
abundance: .
CDR3aa: CASSLSGADNYGYTF
CDR3nt: TGTGCCAGCAGTTTATCGGGGGCTGATAACTATGGCTACACCTTC

d_gene: .
j_gene: TRBJ2-2
v_gene: TRBV6-5
abundance: .
CDR3aa: CASSSGERGAGELFF
CDR3nt: TGTGCCAGCAGTTCTGGGGAACGGGGAGCCGGGGAGCTGTTTTTT

d_gene: .
j_gene: TRBJ1-1
v_gene: TRBV7-9
abundance: .
CDR3aa: CASSLFQGSGTEAFF
CDR3nt: TGTGCCAGCAGCTTGTTTCAGGGATCGGGCACTGAAGCTTTCTTT

d_gene: .
j_gene: TRBJ1-1
v_gene: TRBV7-2
abundance: once
CDR3aa: CASSLGQGNTEAFF
CDR3nt: TGTGCCAGCAGCTTAGGGCAGGGTAACACTGAAGCTTTCTTT

d_gene: .
j_gene: TRBJ1-5
v_gene: TRBV15
abundance: .
CDR3aa: CATSRDLTGETQHF
CDR3nt: TGTGCCACCAGCAGAGATTTGACTGGTGAGACCCAGCATTTT

d_gene: TRBD1
j_gene: TRBJ1-5
v_gene: TRBV24-1
abundance: .
CDR3aa: CATSDWTGHHQPQHF
CDR3nt: TGTGCCACCAGTGACTGGACAGGACACCATCAGCCCCAGCATTTT